This T cell receptor (beta chain) was observed in a study of blood T cell repertoires in COVID-19. Overall study context: The United States, Italy and Spain supplied acute and convalescent COVID-19 samples. In each case, the material was cDNA or gDNA derived from T cells, B-cell-depleted T cells, or PBMCs.

Germline lookup yields CDR1 SNHLY and CDR2 FYNNEI. The CDR3 has 13 amino acids. Trimming left V 4 bases short and J 7 bases short, with 11 bases between. This clone came up a few times. Authors' processing steps: The assay estimated nucleated cells by amplifying reference gene primers. The method was immunoSEQ multiplex PCR; TCRdb's version includes in-frame clones alone and lacks a portion of them. Clone size and V and J calls were adopted from that table, with D and trimming inferred from the DNA. The repertoire holds roughly 350,000 clones, with about 87% as singletons. The material sequenced was peripheral blood. J is TRBJ2-1 and V is TRBV2, with unresolved D. The sequence was obtained from a woman in her twenties or thirties with COVID-19, enrolled during active disease. This CDR3 is CASSARRGNEQFF. CDR3 coding DNA: TGTGCCAGCAGTGCGAGGCGAGGTAATGAGCAGTTCTTC.